These T cell receptor beta chains were read from a single sample in a study of T cells in Graves' hyperthyroidism and ophthalmopathy. TCRdb recomputed calls from the multiplex PCR reads with MiXCR, one row per CDR3 protein. This table holds 400,000 to 600,000 distinct CDR3 sequences, 15% to 20% found once. Specimen: blood. These receptors were collected from a woman aged 30 to 39 with Graves' ophthalmopathy. The CDR3 runs from the conserved cysteine through the conserved F or W. Each record gives: V gene, CDR3 length, J gene, D gene, CDR3 protein. A D gene is named only where the DNA matches it firmly.

TRBV7-2	15	TRBJ2-5	NA	CASSDLARDWETQYF
TRBV28	14	TRBJ2-1	NA	CASSLLPDFDEQFF
TRBV4-3	16	TRBJ2-5	TRBD1	CASSQGTGGQPETQYF
TRBV7-8	17	TRBJ1-4	NA	CASSTKTGGGSPEKLFF
TRBV6-1	14	TRBJ2-1	TRBD2	CASIASGRLGEQFF
TRBV3-1	15	TRBJ2-1	TRBD2	CASSETSGGYNEQFF
TRBV28	15	TRBJ1-1	NA	CASSPIGNPGTEAFF
TRBV19	17	TRBJ2-4	TRBD2	CASSIDGSGSTKNIQYF
TRBV4-1	14	TRBJ2-5	NA	CASSQERRSETQYF
TRBV6-1	19	TRBJ2-7	TRBD2	CASSSEGVGLAGVGHEQYF
TRBV2	13	TRBJ2-7	NA	CASAETGLGEQYF
TRBV20-1	13	TRBJ2-7	NA	CSALTAWGYEQYF
TRBV5-6	17	TRBJ1-1	TRBD1	CASSPATGTGTSLGAFF
TRBV20-1	16	TRBJ2-3	TRBD2	CSARDSLAGGRDTQYF
TRBV7-2	14	TRBJ2-1	NA	CASSLGNREGEQFF
TRBV7-9	13	TRBJ1-5	NA	CASSRGPNQPQHF
TRBV28	18	TRBJ1-4	TRBD1	CASSLTGTGLLANEKLFF
TRBV20-1	14	TRBJ1-2	NA	CSARGQFYGDGYTF
TRBV27	13	TRBJ2-1	NA	CASRVGSYNEQFF
TRBV28	13	TRBJ2-7	TRBD1	CASSIQGVDERYF
TRBV6-1	14	TRBJ1-6	TRBD1	CASSYRTGESPLHF
TRBV20-1	13	TRBJ2-1	NA	CSALALNHNEQFF
TRBV3-1	11	TRBJ2-7	NA	CASGERSKQYF
TRBV7-2	17	TRBJ2-3	NA	CASSVTPLTDLTDTQYF
TRBV20-1	13	TRBJ2-5	NA	CSARVGGVETQYF
TRBV28	14	TRBJ2-2	NA	CASKLRSYTGELFF
TRBV20-1	16	TRBJ2-5	NA	CSATPPQGISQETQYF
TRBV12-3/TRBV12-4	13	TRBJ2-5	NA	CASTQWGQETQYF
TRBV5-5	13	TRBJ2-7	NA	CASSLVGSDEQYF
TRBV3-1	15	TRBJ2-1	NA	CASSQGVSGNNEQFF
TRBV18	15	TRBJ2-5	NA	CASSPLVVVQETQYF
TRBV3-1	14	TRBJ1-5	NA	CASRKEGWGQPQHF
TRBV7-9	15	TRBJ2-7	TRBD1	CASSLERTGGYEQYF
TRBV27	14	TRBJ2-7	NA	CASSPSIQGSEQYF
TRBV7-2	17	TRBJ2-1	NA	CASSQSVGESSYNEQFF
TRBV7-9	15	TRBJ1-6	NA	CAGSLDPRDNSPLHF
TRBV28	14	TRBJ2-5	TRBD1	CASSFLRGQETQYF
TRBV7-2	14	TRBJ2-3	NA	CASSLAWRTDTQYF
TRBV7-9	15	TRBJ2-6	TRBD1	CASSATGAGANVLTF
TRBV10-3	15	TRBJ2-1	TRBD1	CAIAKGNDRGNEQFF
TRBV12-3/TRBV12-4	14	TRBJ2-5	TRBD1	CASSSGQGQETQYF
TRBV2	15	TRBJ2-5	NA	CASSEGPDSQETQYF
TRBV12-3/TRBV12-4	17	TRBJ2-6	NA	CASSFSRGRLGANVLTF
TRBV7-8	15	TRBJ1-4	NA	CASSSPGHFNEKLFF
TRBV28	14	TRBJ1-3	NA	CASSLGPPRDTIYF
TRBV6-2/TRBV6-3	17	TRBJ2-2	TRBD1	CASSPTPLTGSTGELFF
TRBV10-3	14	TRBJ2-5	NA	CAISDPQGGETQYF
TRBV18	16	TRBJ2-1	TRBD2	CASSPPTSKPYNEQFF
TRBV5-5	18	TRBJ1-5	NA	CASSLAIPPNRQNQPQHF
TRBV28	16	TRBJ2-1	TRBD2	CASSLSTSGRGDEQFF
TRBV3-1	13	TRBJ2-5	TRBD1	CATEDRGRETQYF